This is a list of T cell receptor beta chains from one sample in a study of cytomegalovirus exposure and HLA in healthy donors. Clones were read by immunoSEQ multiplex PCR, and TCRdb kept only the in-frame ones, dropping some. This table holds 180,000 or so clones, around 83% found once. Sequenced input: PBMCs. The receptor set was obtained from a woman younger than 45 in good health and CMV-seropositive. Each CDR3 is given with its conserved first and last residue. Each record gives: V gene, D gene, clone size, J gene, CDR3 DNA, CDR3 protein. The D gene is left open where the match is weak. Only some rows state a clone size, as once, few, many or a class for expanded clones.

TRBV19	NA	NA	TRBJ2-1	TGTGCCAGTAGTACCATCCCCCGGGTAAACAATGAGCAGTTCTTC	CASSTIPRVNNEQFF
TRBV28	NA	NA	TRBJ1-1	TGTGCCAGCAGGCTCGCGGGGAACACTGAAGCTTTCTTT	CASRLAGNTEAFF
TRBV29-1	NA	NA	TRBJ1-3	TGCAGCGTTGAAGAATGGCTGGGAGGTTCATCTGGAAACACCATATATTTT	CSVEEWLGGSSGNTIYF
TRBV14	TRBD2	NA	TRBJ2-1	TGTGCCAGCAGCCTGAAGCGGGAGACATACAATGAGCAGTTCTTC	CASSLKRETYNEQFF
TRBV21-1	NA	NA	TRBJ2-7	TGTGCCAGCAGCAAAAGGGACAGGGCTTCCTACGAGCAGTACTTC	CASSKRDRASYEQYF
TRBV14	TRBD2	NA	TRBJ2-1	TGTGCCAGCAGCCACCGGGCATCGAGCGGGAGGTTTGGGAATGAGCAGTTCTTC	CASSHRASSGRFGNEQFF
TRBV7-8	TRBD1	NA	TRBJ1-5	TGTGCCAGCAGCCCACAGGGACAGGGAATAAATCAGCCCCAGCATTTT	CASSPQGQGINQPQHF
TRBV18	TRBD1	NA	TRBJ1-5	TGTGCCAGCTCCCCCGGACAGGATTATCAGCCCCAGCATTTT	CASSPGQDYQPQHF
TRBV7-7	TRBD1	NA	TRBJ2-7	TGTGCTAGCAGCTTAGGGGACAGGGGCGGGAACGAGCAGTACTTC	CASSLGDRGGNEQYF
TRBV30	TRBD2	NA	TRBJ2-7	TGTGCCTGGAGAAGCACAGCGGGAGAAGGTCTTCCCCACGAGCAGTACTTC	CAWRSTAGEGLPHEQYF
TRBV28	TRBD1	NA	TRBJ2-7	TGTGCCGCGGAGGACAGGGCGGTCTACGAGCAGTACTTC	CAAEDRAVYEQYF
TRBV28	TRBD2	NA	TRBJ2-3	TGTGCCGTGCAGCGGGGAAGCACAGATACGCAGTATTTT	CAVQRGSTDTQYF
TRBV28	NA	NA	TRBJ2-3	TGTGCCAGCAGTTTATACGCGCTCCTTGCGGGGCAGTATTTT	CASSLYALLAGQYF
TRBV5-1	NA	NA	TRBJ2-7	TGCGCCAGCAGCTTCGTGACAGGCTACGAGCAGTACTTC	CASSFVTGYEQYF
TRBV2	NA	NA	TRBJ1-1	TGTGCCAGCAGGCAGGGAATCACTGAAGCTTTCTTT	CASRQGITEAFF
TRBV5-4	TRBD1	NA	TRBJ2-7	TGTGCCAGCAGCTTCGGGACAGGGGCCACCTACGAGCAGTACTTC	CASSFGTGATYEQYF
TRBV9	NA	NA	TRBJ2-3	TGTGCCAGCAGCGTCACGCCTAACACAGATACGCAGTATTTT	CASSVTPNTDTQYF
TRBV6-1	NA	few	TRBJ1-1	TGTGCCAGCAGAAGGGGTTCGGACACTGAAGCTTTCTTT	CASRRGSDTEAFF
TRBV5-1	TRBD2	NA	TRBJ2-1	TGCGCCAGCAGCTCATCGACTAGCGGGAGATCGGTCAATGAGCAGTTCTTC	CASSSSTSGRSVNEQFF
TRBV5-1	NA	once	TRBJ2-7	TGCGCCAGCAGCGCGAGAGGGCCCGGGACAAGCTTCTCCTACGAGCAGTACTTC	CASSARGPGTSFSYEQYF
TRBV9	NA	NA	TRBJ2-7	TGTGCCAGCAGCGTAGATGGAGTGTACGAGCAGTACTTC	CASSVDGVYEQYF
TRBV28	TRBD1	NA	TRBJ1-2	TGTGCCAGCAGTTTTCAGGGGGCGACGACAGGCTACACCTTC	CASSFQGATTGYTF
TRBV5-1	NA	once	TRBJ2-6	TGCGCCAGCAGCAGTCCGGAGCCTGGGGCCAACGTCCTGACTTTC	CASSSPEPGANVLTF
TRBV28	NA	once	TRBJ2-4	TGTGCCAGCAGTGGCGGGATATTTTCAAACATTCAGTACTTC	CASSGGIFSNIQYF
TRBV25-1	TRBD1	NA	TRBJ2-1	TGTGCCAGCACCGGACAGGGGCAGCCCAATGAGCAGTTCTTC	CASTGQGQPNEQFF
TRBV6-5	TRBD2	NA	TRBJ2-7	TGTGCCAGCAGTTATGGGGCTAGCGGGAGTTACGAGCAGTACTTC	CASSYGASGSYEQYF
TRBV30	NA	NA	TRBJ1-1	TGTGCCTACGGCGGGTGGGTCGACACTGAAGCTTTCTTT	CAYGGWVDTEAFF
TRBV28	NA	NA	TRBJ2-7	TGTGCCAGCACCTCCGTCTGGGCTAGCGCTGACTACGAGCAGTACTTC	CASTSVWASADYEQYF
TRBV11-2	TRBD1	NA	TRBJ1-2	TGTGCCAGCAGCTATGGACAGGGGGCGAAAGATGGCTACACCTTC	CASSYGQGAKDGYTF
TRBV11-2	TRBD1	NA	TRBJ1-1	TGTGCCTCAGGACAGGGGAAGGGTTGGGCTTTCTTT	CASGQGKGWAFF
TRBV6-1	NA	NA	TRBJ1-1	TGTGCCAGCAGCGCCGACAGGACTGGAACTGAAGCTTTCTTT	CASSADRTGTEAFF
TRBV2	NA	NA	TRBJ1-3	TGTGCCAGCAGTGGTCTGTATGGCAGCTCTGGAAACACCATATATTTT	CASSGLYGSSGNTIYF
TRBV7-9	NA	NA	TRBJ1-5	TGTGCCAGCAGCCACGGGGGTAATCAGCCCCAGCATTTT	CASSHGGNQPQHF
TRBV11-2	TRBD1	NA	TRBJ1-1	TGTGCCAGCAGCTTCCGTTTAATCCCGACAGGGACGGGCACTGAAGCTTTCTTT	CASSFRLIPTGTGTEAFF
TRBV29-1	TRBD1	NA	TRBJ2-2	TGCAGCGCGGACAGGGAAAACACCGGGGAGCTGTTTTTT	CSADRENTGELFF
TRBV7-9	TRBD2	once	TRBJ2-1	TGTGCCAGCAGCCCATCCGGACTAGGCGACACCGACAATGAGCAGTTCTTC	CASSPSGLGDTDNEQFF
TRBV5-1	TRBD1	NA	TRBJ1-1	TGCGCCAGCAGCTTGGACAGGGGGATTATGAACACTGAAGCTTTCTTT	CASSLDRGIMNTEAFF
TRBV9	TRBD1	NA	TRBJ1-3	TGTGCCAGCAGCGTCGAGGACAGGGTAGGAAACACCATATATTTT	CASSVEDRVGNTIYF
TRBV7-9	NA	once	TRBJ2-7	TGTGCCAGCAGCTCCAGCTCCTACGAGCAGTACTTC	CASSSSSYEQYF
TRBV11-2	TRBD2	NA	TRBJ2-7	TGTGCCAGCAGCTCCGGACTAGCCGGCGAGCAGTACTTC	CASSSGLAGEQYF
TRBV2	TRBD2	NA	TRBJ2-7	TGTGCCAGCAGTGAAGCTTCGGGAGGTGTCTACGAGCAGTACTTC	CASSEASGGVYEQYF
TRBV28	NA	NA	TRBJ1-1	TGTGCCAGCAGTTTATTCCTTGCTGAAGCTTTCTTT	CASSLFLAEAFF
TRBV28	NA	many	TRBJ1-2	TGTGCCAGCAGTAAGGGGGATGTTGGTGGCTACACCTTC	CASSKGDVGGYTF
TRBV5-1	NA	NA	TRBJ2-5	TGCGCCAGCAGACGACAGGACCAAGAGACCCAGTACTTC	CASRRQDQETQYF